The 16 T cell receptor beta chains listed next were all sequenced from one sample in a study of CD8+ T cells in alopecia areata. Sequencing templates came from extracted RNA that was reverse transcribed into cDNA. Using immunoSEQ multiplex PCR, the repertoire was profiled, and TCRdb retains in-frame clones only, with some absent. Found here are 250,000 or so clones, no singletons; the ten largest cover more than 0.95%. The study sorted pooled cutaneous lymph node cells by CD4, CD8alpha, NKG2D, NKG2ACE and other markers. The sequenced sample consisted of CD4+ T cells sorted from a lymph node. The source is a C3H/HeJ mouse with alopecia areata. The strain is characterized by the MHC haplotype H2-k.

This clone appeared many times. Here the gene names and germline are mouse. The read terminates 4 residues ahead of where the CDR3 ends, so the germline J gene completes it. The chain combines TRBV5 with TRBJ2-3; TRBD2 matches 9 bases. V lost 0 bases and J lost 1; bases outside the gene matches: 5. This CDR3 has 17 amino acids. From germline, CDR1 is LGHNA and CDR2 YNLKQL (reference sequence). The part of the CDR3 DNA that was read is TGTGCCAGCAGCCAAGAAAGGAGACTGGGGGGTGCAGAA. This encodes CASSQERRLGGAE. The entire CDR3 protein reads CASSQERRLGGAETLYF.

This clone turned up a few times. Genes and germline come from the mouse. The CDR3 end is not reached by the read, which stops 4 residues before it; the germline J gene fills it in. J is TRBJ2-1 and V is TRBV5; 9 bases align to TRBD2. This CDR3 comprises 15 residues. Per the germline V gene, CDR1 is LGHNA and CDR2 is YNLKQL (reference sequence). Germline trimming cut 3 bases from V and 3 bases from J; bases unmatched to any gene: 3. CDR3 loop: CASSHPGGVYAEQFF. The DNA read from the CDR3 is TGTGCCAGCAGCCACCCTGGGGGGGTCTATGCT.

This clone was observed at least ten times. Germline and genes here are mouse. The read halts 4 residues ahead of the CDR3 end, with the missing end drawn from the germline J gene. The J gene is TRBJ2-7, the V gene TRBV13-2; 8 positions agree with TRBD1. The CDR3 is 12 residues long. Germline V lookup: CDR1 NNHNN, CDR2 SYGAGS (reference sequence). The DNA read from the CDR3 is TGTGCCAGCGGTGAGACAGGGGAT. This codes for CASGETGD. The whole CDR3 sequence reads CASGETGDEQYF.

This clone has a handful of counts. Germline and genes: mouse. The CDR3 protein is CASSPPGGASTGQLYF. The covered CDR3 bases are TGTGCTAGCAGTCCCCCTGGGGGGGCAAGCACCGGG. J is TRBJ2-2 and V is TRBV17; 10 bases fit TRBD2. The read terminates 4 residues before the CDR3 end, so the remaining end is supplied by the germline J gene. The CDR3 contains 16 residues. The germline gives CDR1 MNHDT, CDR2 YYDKIL. V lost 5 bases to trimming and J lost 4 bases; unmatched junction nucleotides: 7.

As to this clone: Gene names denote mouse genes. The read terminates 3 residues before the CDR3 end, so the remaining end is supplied by the germline J gene. The V and J genes are TRBV16 and TRBJ1-6; D possibly corresponds to TRBD1 (6 bases). TRBJ1-6 is annotated as an ORF whose role is uncertain. This CDR3 has 16 residues. The V gene lost 5 bases and the J gene lost 5 bases, with 16 bases spanning the gap. Germline loops: CDR1 SGHSA, CDR2 FRNQAP. CDR3 in amino acids: CASSPPRTENNSPLYF. The CDR3 bases that were read are TGTGCAAGCAGCCCCCCCCGGACAGAAAATAATTCGCCC.

Regarding this clone: Mouse gene names and germline throughout. Read coverage stops 4 residues before the CDR3 terminus; the germline J gene supplies the remainder. The J gene is TRBJ2-3, the V gene TRBV5; 8 nucleotides agree with TRBD1. Germline assignment: CDR1 LGHNA and CDR2 YNLKQL (reference sequence). Trimming at V came to 0 bases and at J to 1 base, leaving 6 bases not matched to a gene. CDR3 length equals 17 residues. CDR3 sequence reads: CASSQDSGGWGAETLYF. CDR3 DNA (partial): TGTGCCAGCAGCCAAGATTCAGGGGGCTGGGGTGCAGAA.

This clone was seen a handful of times. Gene labels here are mouse ones. The read ends 4 residues early relative to the CDR3; the germline J gene fills the gap. This same CDR3 is encoded by further DNA sequences in the sample. The chain couples TRBV13-3 to TRBJ2-5; 9 bases line up with TRBD2. V was clipped by 6 bases and J by 2 bases; unmatched bases: 1. This CDR3 contains 13 residues. Per the germline V gene, CDR1 is NNHDY and CDR2 is SYVADS. This CDR3 reads CASKTGGQDTQYF. The CDR3 DNA, read in part, is TGTGCCAGCAAGACTGGGGGCCAAGAC.

About this clone itself: These gene names are mouse names. The sequenced fragment ends 4 residues before the CDR3 boundary, so the rest is inferred from the germline J gene. The sample has other DNA sequences that encode this CDR3 too. The chain couples TRBV19 to TRBJ2-1; 7 bases match TRBD2. The CDR3 runs 13 residues. CDR1 FNHDT and CDR2 SITEND come from the germline V gene (reference sequence). The trim removed 5 bases at V and 3 bases at J, leaving 2 bases unmatched. The CDR3 spells CASRTGLYAEQFF. CDR3 bases read: TGTGCCAGCAGGACTGGGCTCTATGCT.

This clone was detected a few times. Gene names and germline match the mouse. Read data end 4 residues before the CDR3 end; the end is taken from the germline J gene. V is TRBV13-1 and J is TRBJ2-5, with 10 bases identical to TRBD2. Trimming removed 1 base from V and 3 bases from J; junction bases left unmatched: 5. The CDR3 runs to 16 residues. Germline V gives CDR1 NSHNY, CDR2 SYGAGN. This CDR3 reads CASSDPGGAVQDTQYF. The part of the CDR3 DNA that was read is TGTGCCAGCAGTGATCCTGGGGGGGCCGTTCAAGAC.

In this sample, this clone turned up a few times. The gene names here belong to mouse. Distinct nucleotide sequences in the sample also encode this CDR3. CDR3 loop: CASSPQGDQDTQYF. The DNA read from the CDR3 is TGTGCCAGCAGCCCTCAGGGGGACCAAGAC. The chain has TRBV5 and TRBJ2-5; 7 bases agree with TRBD1. Read coverage stops 4 residues before the CDR3 terminus; the germline J gene supplies the remainder. CDR1 and CDR2 from the germline V gene are LGHNA and YNLKQL (reference sequence). The V and J ends lost 4 bases and 1 base, in that order; junction bases with no gene match: 2. This CDR3 contains 14 residues.

This clone was counted between two and nine times. Mouse germline and gene names are used. Read data end 4 residues before the CDR3 end; the end is taken from the germline J gene. The J gene is TRBJ2-7, the V gene TRBV1; D possibly corresponds to TRBD1 (6 bases). CDR3 length: 14 residues. Per the germline V gene, CDR1 is NSQYPW and CDR2 is LRSPGD (reference sequence). Deletions cut 0 bases from V and 2 bases from J, with 8 bases between. This chain's CDR3 is CTCSADWTAYEQYF. The CDR3 DNA, read in part, is TGCACCTGCAGTGCAGATTGGACAGCCTAT.

With regard to this clone: The genes and germline here are from mouse. The CDR3 extends 4 residues past the end of the read, so its final part is completed from the germline J gene. The genes are TRBV13-3 and TRBJ2-3; 8 positions match TRBD1. V was pared by 5 bases and J by 3 bases, with 2 bases of the junction left unmatched. Germline V gene data show CDR1 as NNHDY and CDR2 as SYVADS. The CDR3 length is 13 residues. CDR3: CASRNRGAETLYF. The CDR3 bases that were read are TGTGCCAGCAGAAACAGGGGGGCAGAA.

A remark on this clone: The gene names here belong to mouse. The observed sequence ends 3 residues before the CDR3 terminus, with the missing tail filled in from the germline J gene. The genes are TRBV5 and TRBJ1-6; a weak D match, TRBD1 (5 bases). TRBJ1-6 is an open reading frame, and its role is uncertain. The germline gives CDR1 LGHNA, CDR2 YNLKQL (reference sequence). CDR3 size: 16 residues. The germline V and J ends were trimmed by 4 bases and 0 bases, with 10 bases remaining between them. The CDR3 loop is CASSLRVNSYNSPLYF. The sequenced part of the CDR3 DNA is TGTGCCAGCAGCCTCAGGGTTAATTCCTATAATTCGCCC.

Concerning this clone itself: Here the gene names and germline are mouse. CDR3: CASSLWDRDSDYTF. CDR3 bases read: TGTGCCAGCTCTCTCTGGGACAGGGACTCC. This sequence joins TRBV12-1 and TRBJ1-2; TRBD1 matches 9 bases. The DNA ends 4 residues before the CDR3 does, and the rest of the CDR3 is filled in from the germline J gene. The CDR3 has 14 residues. V shed 0 bases, J shed 3 bases, and the junction held 1 base outside the gene matches. Germline-derived CDR1 and CDR2 are SGHSN and HYEKVE.

Points on this clone: Mouse germline and gene names are used. The sequenced CDR3 bases are TGTGCCAGCGCCAGGGGGAGTGCAGAA. The encoded protein is CASARGSAE. The full-length CDR3 reads as CASARGSAETLYF. The chain links TRBV19 to TRBJ2-3; 7 bases are a match to TRBD1. The read is 4 residues too short to cover the CDR3 end, so that end is filled in from the germline J gene. Germline V gene sequence: CDR1 FNHDT, CDR2 SITEND (reference sequence). The CDR3 sequence is 13 residues long. Germline trimming cut 7 bases from V and 0 bases from J; bases unmatched to any gene: 2.

This clone was recorded a few times. The genes are named according to mouse. This chain's CDR3 is CASSALGVNTGQLYF. The CDR3 DNA, read in part, is TGTGCCAGCAGTGCACTGGGGGTAAACACCGGG. The chain is built from TRBV13-1 and TRBJ2-2, with TRBD2 identical over 8 bases. Coverage ceases 4 residues before the CDR3 finishes, and the germline J gene fills in the end. This CDR3 is 15 amino acids long. The V gene end was trimmed by 3 bases and the J gene end by 1 base; junction bases not matched to a gene: 2. Looked up from germline, CDR1 is NSHNY and CDR2 is SYGAGN.